This T cell receptor (beta chain) is from a study of T cells in Graves' hyperthyroidism and ophthalmopathy (dated by TCRdb to the late 2010s). About the full investigation: Peripheral blood was collected at initial diagnosis, before any treatment. A discovery cohort of about 96 patients, about 44 with Graves' ophthalmopathy and about 58 with stable Graves' hyperthyroidism, was used to find distinguishing TCR V-J signatures. Whether ophthalmopathy could be predicted prospectively was tested in an independent validation cohort made up of under 20 hyperthyroidism patients plus 17 patients who later progressed to ophthalmopathy. The 75 to 100 discovery patients were randomly divided into training and test sets at a 7:3 ratio. The study also compared thyroid tissue and blood T-cell repertoires from about six Graves' hyperthyroidism patients. After blood sampling, hyperthyroidism patients were treated with methimazole at a starting dose of 30 mg daily, and ophthalmopathy patients were treated with high-dose intravenous methylprednisolone. TCR Vbeta CDR3 sequencing of roughly 140 peripheral blood samples (under 45 ophthalmopathy, 75 hyperthyroidism and roughly 17 progressor patients) is reported in the paper.

The investigation overall reported the following: In validation, the model predicted progression to ophthalmopathy a median of roughly 6.1 months before onset, with roughly 70% sensitivity and around 76% specificity. No statistical method was used to fix the sample size in advance, and group allocation was not hidden from the investigators. A 13 V-J signature model separated ophthalmopathy from stable hyperthyroidism, with roughly 88% sensitivity and about 81% specificity in cross-validation and 80%/75% in testing. Most expanded thyroid clonotypes (frequency above 0.001) were also detected in blood, suggesting blood repertoires may reflect thyroid immune responses.

Stable Graves' hyperthyroidism was defined as no progression to ophthalmopathy during 18 months of follow-up. The hyperthyroidism patients were between 18 and 65 years old and newly diagnosed, with a disease duration of less than 2 months. The study excluded patients with uncontrolled infections, other autoimmune diseases, pregnancy or lactation. Diagnoses were based on clinical symptoms, serum thyroxine and TRAb, thyroid ultrasound and orbital computed tomography. PBMCs were separated from 10 ml of fresh peripheral blood using Ficoll-Paque density gradient centrifugation. Total RNA was extracted with Trizol reagent, and quality was checked on an Agilent 2100 Bioanalyzer. To note about this clonotype: The antigen this receptor binds is unknown. Per-base qualities were not stored, and no clone one base away is much larger.

Between the V and J ends, shortened by 6 bases and 5 bases respectively, the junction contains 13 bases. The CDR3 sequence holds 13 residues, the cysteine and phenylalanine included. The CDR3 DNA has 39 bases and is translated from base 1. The TCR beta CDR3 regions were amplified from the RNA transcripts. The first round of RT-PCR for the TCR CDR3 was performed with the HTBI primer set and the Qiagen OneStep RT-PCR kit. The libraries were constructed in a second round of multiplex PCR and then size-selected and purified. The libraries were sequenced on an Illumina HiSeq2000 using paired-end 100 bp reads. From the authors' description of their analysis: SOAPnuke was used to process the raw data, throwing out any read that contained adapters or uncalled bases, had a mean Phred below 15, or lacked an exact constant-primer or identifier match. COPE v1.2.5 was used to merge high-quality paired reads, and clonotypes were defined as unique nucleotide sequences. MiTCR v1.1 was used to align clonotypes to the IMGT TRBV, TRBD and TRBJ reference segments. The analysis was restricted to V-J combinations with a frequency above 0.0001, which together covered 98% to 99.2% of the repertoires. The TCS score was defined as F50 (clonal expansion) divided by E x V (chaos), with BLOSUM62-based TCRdist calculated between CDR3 peptides within each V-J. Welch's t-statistics and random forest reduced approximately 520 V-J features to 13, which were used in a naive Bayes classifier (R e1071). TCRdb handled the public reads itself, with Q25 trimming in fastp and clone calling in MiXCR, and kept productive beta chains. Here each entry gathers all rows of one CDR3 protein and keeps the most common genes and DNA. The V and J calls shown here were made by TCRdb, not taken from the authors' results. The sample table shows over 150,000 distinct CDR3 sequences, and about 15% are seen once. Roughly 50% of the sample is in the top ten clones.

The receptor comes from a woman aged 50 to 60 with Graves' hyperthyroidism. The chain employs TRBV12-3 or TRBV12-4 and TRBJ1-1; TRBD1 is possibly the D segment (5 matching bases). Material for sequencing was blood. The CDR3 region reads CASRVGGTTEAFF. The DNA sequence is given as TGTGCCAGCAGGGTAGGCGGGACTACTGAAGCTTTCTTT.